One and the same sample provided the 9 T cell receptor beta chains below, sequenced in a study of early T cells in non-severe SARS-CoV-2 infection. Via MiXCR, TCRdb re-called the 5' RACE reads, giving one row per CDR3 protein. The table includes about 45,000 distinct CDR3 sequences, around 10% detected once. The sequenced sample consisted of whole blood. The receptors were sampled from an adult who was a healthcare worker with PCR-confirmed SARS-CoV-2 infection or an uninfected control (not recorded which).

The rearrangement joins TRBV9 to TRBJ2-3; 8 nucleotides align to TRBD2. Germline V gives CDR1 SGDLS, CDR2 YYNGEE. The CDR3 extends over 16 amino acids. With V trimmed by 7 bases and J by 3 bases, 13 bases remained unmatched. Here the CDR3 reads CASAPGGAGVTDTQYF. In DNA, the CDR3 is TGTGCCAGCGCCCCCGGGGGAGCGGGAGTGACAGATACGCAGTATTTT.

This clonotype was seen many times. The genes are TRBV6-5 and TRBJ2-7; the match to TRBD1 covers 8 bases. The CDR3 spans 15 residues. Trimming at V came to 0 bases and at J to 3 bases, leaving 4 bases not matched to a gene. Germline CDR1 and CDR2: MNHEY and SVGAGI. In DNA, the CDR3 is TGTGCCAGCAGTTACTCGGGGACAGGTGACTACGAGCAGTACTTC. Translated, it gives CASSYSGTGDYEQYF.

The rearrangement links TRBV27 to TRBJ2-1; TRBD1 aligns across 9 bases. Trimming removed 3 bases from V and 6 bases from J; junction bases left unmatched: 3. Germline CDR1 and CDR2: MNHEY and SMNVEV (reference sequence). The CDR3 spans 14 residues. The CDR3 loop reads CASSFRQGGNEQFF. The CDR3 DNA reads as TGTGCCAGCAGTTTCAGACAGGGGGGCAATGAGCAGTTCTTC.

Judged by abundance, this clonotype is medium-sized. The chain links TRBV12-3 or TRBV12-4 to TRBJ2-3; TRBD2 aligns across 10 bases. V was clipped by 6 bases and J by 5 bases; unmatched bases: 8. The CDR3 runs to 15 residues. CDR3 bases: TGTGCCAGCAGACCGCTAGCGGGAGTTGGAGATACGCAGTATTTT. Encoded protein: CASRPLAGVGDTQYF.

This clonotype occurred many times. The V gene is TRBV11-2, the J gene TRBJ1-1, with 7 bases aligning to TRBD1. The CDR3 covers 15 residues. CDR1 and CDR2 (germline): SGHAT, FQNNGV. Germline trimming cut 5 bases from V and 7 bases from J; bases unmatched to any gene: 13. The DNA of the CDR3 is TGTGCCAGCAGCCGGAACAGGGGCGCAGCCAGTGAAGCTTTCTTT. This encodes CASSRNRGAASEAFF.

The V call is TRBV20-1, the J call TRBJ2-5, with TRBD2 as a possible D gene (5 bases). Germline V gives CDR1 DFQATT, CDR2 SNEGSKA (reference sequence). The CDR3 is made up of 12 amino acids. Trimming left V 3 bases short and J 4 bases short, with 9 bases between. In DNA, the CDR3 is TGCAGTGCTAGGGGCGCGGGAGAGACCCAGTACTTC. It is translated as CSARGAGETQYF.

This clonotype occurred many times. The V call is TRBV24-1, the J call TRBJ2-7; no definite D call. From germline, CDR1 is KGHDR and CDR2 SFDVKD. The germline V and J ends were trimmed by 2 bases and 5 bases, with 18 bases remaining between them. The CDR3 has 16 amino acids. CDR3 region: CATSDSTLPGLDEQYF. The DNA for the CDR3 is TGTGCCACCAGTGATTCCACCCTCCCGGGTCTCGACGAGCAGTACTTC.

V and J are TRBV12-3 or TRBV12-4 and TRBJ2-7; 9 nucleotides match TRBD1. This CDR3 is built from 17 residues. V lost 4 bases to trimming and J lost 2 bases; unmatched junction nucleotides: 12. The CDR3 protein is CASSSSPGTGTTYEQYF. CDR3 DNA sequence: TGTGCCAGCAGTTCGAGCCCCGGGACAGGGACAACCTACGAGCAGTACTTC.

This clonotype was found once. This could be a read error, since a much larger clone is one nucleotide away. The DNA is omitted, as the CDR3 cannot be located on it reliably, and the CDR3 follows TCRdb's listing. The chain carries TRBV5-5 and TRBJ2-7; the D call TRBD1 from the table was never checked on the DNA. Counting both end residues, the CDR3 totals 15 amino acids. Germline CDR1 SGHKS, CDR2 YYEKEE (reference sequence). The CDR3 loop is CASSWALGASYEQCF.